A single sample is the source of the 23 T cell receptor beta chains below, sequenced in a study of OX40 agonist ivuxolimab in advanced cancers. The protocol was immunoSEQ multiplex PCR, while the TCRdb copy is restricted to in-frame clones and leaves out a portion. The repertoire has approximately 100,000 clones, about nine tenths of them found once; the top ten carry approximately 0.34%. Sequenced material: CD4+ or CD8+ T cells sorted from blood, taken in a trial of the OX40 agonist ivuxolimab. Receptors were obtained from an adult with an advanced solid tumor such as melanoma, head and neck, liver or kidney cancer.

The CDR3 region has the DNA TGTGCCAGCAGTTTCACAGCTACAGATACGCAGTATTTT. It translates to CASSFTATDTQYF. This chain joins TRBV6-1 and TRBJ2-3; D is undetermined. This CDR3 region has 13 residues. Germline CDR1 MNHNS, CDR2 SASEGT. V dropped 5 bases and J dropped 3 bases, with 9 bases sitting between them.

The chain uses TRBV5-1 and TRBJ1-5; TRBD1 might be the D (6 bases). This CDR3 has 14 residues. Germline V gene lookup returns CDR1 SGHRS and CDR2 YFSETQ. Trimming shortened V by 0 bases and J by 9 bases, and 13 bases separated the two germline ends. The CDR3 spells CASSLVTGQGPQHF. CDR3 coding DNA: TGCGCCAGCAGCTTGGTAACAGGGCAAGGGCCCCAGCATTTT.

This clone is a singleton in its sample. The chain couples TRBV5-1 to TRBJ2-2, with 7 bases that match TRBD1. The V segment lost 4 bases and the J segment 0 bases; nucleotides outside the gene matches: 6. The CDR3 is 16 amino acids. Germline V lookup: CDR1 SGHRS, CDR2 YFSETQ. The DNA of the CDR3 is TGCGCCAGCAGCATAAACAGGGGAACGAACACCGGGGAGCTGTTTTTT. Its translation is CASSINRGTNTGELFF.

CDR3 DNA: TGTGCCAGCAGCACACTAGCGCCTGGGGGTTACAATGAGCAGTTCTTC. It codes for CASSTLAPGGYNEQFF. The chain couples TRBV7-3 to TRBJ2-1, with TRBD2 identical over 7 bases. V lost 5 bases to trimming and J lost 4 bases; unmatched junction nucleotides: 11. From germline, CDR1 is SGHTA and CDR2 FQGTGA. CDR3 length equals 16 residues.

The V and J genes are TRBV28 and TRBJ2-7; TRBD1 is a possible D gene (6 bases). There are 16 residues in the CDR3. Trimming cost V 1 base and J 4 bases, with 17 bases left between them. Germline V gene sequence: CDR1 MDHEN, CDR2 SYDVKM. The CDR3 sequence: CASSLSLRGSEYEQYF. DNA of the CDR3: TGTGCCAGCAGTTTATCTCTGAGGGGGAGCGAGTACGAGCAGTACTTC.

The rearrangement joins TRBV6-5 to TRBJ2-1, with 8 bases that match TRBD1. This CDR3 is 13 amino acids long. The V and J ends lost 10 bases and 3 bases, in that order; junction bases with no gene match: 5. Germline loops: CDR1 MNHEY, CDR2 SVGAGI. The DNA of the CDR3 is TGTGCCACCTCGGACAGGGACTACAATGAGCAGTTCTTC. Its translation is CATSDRDYNEQFF.

This clone was detected a few times. The chain combines TRBV20-1 with TRBJ1-1, with a weak D call TRBD1 (6 bases). CDR1 and CDR2 (germline): DFQATT, SNEGSKA (reference sequence). This CDR3 region has 11 residues. V lost 2 bases, J lost 5 bases, and 6 bases lay in between. DNA for the CDR3: TGCAGTGCTAGAACAGGGACTGAAGCTTTCTTT. Translated, it gives CSARTGTEAFF.

The chain recombines TRBV28 with TRBJ1-2, with 7 bases identical to TRBD1. V lost 3 bases and J lost 8; bases outside the gene matches: 9. This CDR3 is 14 amino acids long. Germline V gene data show CDR1 as MDHEN and CDR2 as SYDVKM. CDR3 region: CASSFATGSEGYTF. The CDR3 DNA sequence: TGTGCCAGCAGTTTTGCGACAGGGTCGGAAGGCTACACCTTC.

The CDR3 loop is CASVQAGANVLTF. The CDR3 DNA follows: TGTGCCAGCGTGCAGGCTGGGGCCAACGTCCTGACTTTC. The rearrangement links TRBV6-1 to TRBJ2-6, with D unresolved. V was pared by 8 bases and J by 2 bases, with 7 bases between. The CDR3 is 13 amino acids. CDR1 is MNHNS and CDR2 is SASEGT in the germline V gene.

The chain carries TRBV19 and TRBJ1-5, with unresolved D. The CDR3 spans 15 residues. In germline, CDR1 is LNHDA, CDR2 SQIVND (reference sequence). Deletions cut 3 bases from V and 0 bases from J, with 9 bases between. CDR3 coding DNA: TGTGCCAGTAGTATTCTCAGGTATAGCAATCAGCCCCAGCATTTT. Protein product: CASSILRYSNQPQHF. The whole variable domain, remainder taken from reference TRBV19 and TRBJ1-5, is DGGITQSPKYLFRKEGQNVTLSCEQNLNHDAMYWYRQDPGQGLRLIYYSQIVNDFQKGDIAEGYSVSREKKESFPLTVTSAQKNPTAFYLCASSILRYSNQPQHFGDGTRLSIL.

With respect to this clone: Germline is not matched at one junction end, which may reflect a read error. The genes are TRBV18 and TRBJ1-5; 9 bases align to TRBD1. The CDR3 is 15 residues long. Germline lookup yields CDR1 KGHSH and CDR2 LQKENI. Written as DNA, the CDR3 is TGTGCCAGCTCGCCACAGGGGGCGAACAATCAGCCCCAGCATTTT. This translates into CASSPQGANNQPQHF.

The genes are TRBV5-8 and TRBJ2-5; 11 bases match TRBD2. The ends lost 4 bases at V and 2 bases at J; junction bases unmatched: 7. From germline, CDR1 is SGHTS and CDR2 YDEGEE. The CDR3 sequence is 16 residues long. The CDR3 reads CASSPGLAGLQETQYF. The CDR3 DNA is TGTGCCAGCAGCCCCGGACTAGCGGGTCTTCAAGAGACCCAGTACTTC.

The chain employs TRBV5-4 and TRBJ2-5, with a possible D match to TRBD2 (6 bases). Near its end, the DNA agrees better with TRBJ2-7, so the J call may be wrong. Germline lookup yields CDR1 SGHNT and CDR2 YYREEE (reference sequence). The CDR3 extends over 15 amino acids. The CDR3 protein is CASSHPAERAYEQYF. The CDR3 nucleotides are TGTGCCAGCAGCCATCCCGCCGAGCGGGCCTACGAGCAGTACTTC.

This chain uses TRBV7-9 with TRBJ1-1; no clear D gene. The CDR3 has 14 residues. The germline gives CDR1 SEHNR, CDR2 FQNEAQ (reference sequence). Trimming removed 2 bases from V and 5 bases from J, with 12 bases in between. The CDR3, as DNA: TGTGCCAGCAGCTTAATGTCTGGTGGGACTGAAGCTTTCTTT. Translated: CASSLMSGGTEAFF.

The chain joins TRBV30 to TRBJ2-7; a possible D gene is TRBD2 (6 bases). Germline V gives CDR1 GTSNPN, CDR2 SVGIG (reference sequence). The CDR3 totals 12 residues. V shed 2 bases and J shed 4 bases, with 9 bases lying between them. The CDR3 DNA reads TGTGCCTGGAGTCGCGGGGTTTACGAGCAGTACTTC. This encodes CAWSRGVYEQYF.

The chain recombines TRBV18 with TRBJ2-2, with 8 bases fitting TRBD1. V shed 7 bases and J 3 bases; nucleotides not matched to a gene: 4. Germline assignment: CDR1 KGHSH and CDR2 LQKENI. The CDR3 is 14 amino acids. In nucleotides, the CDR3 is TGTGCCAGCTGGATGACAGGGGACACCGGGGAGCTGTTTTTT. Its protein is CASWMTGDTGELFF.

The chain has TRBV28 and TRBJ2-3; tentative D call: TRBD2 (6 bases). V lost 4 bases, J lost 2 bases, and 10 bases lay in between. CDR1 and CDR2 from the germline V gene are MDHEN and SYDVKM. The CDR3 has 14 residues. The CDR3 nucleotides are TGTGCCAGCAGTTGGGGGAGGAACACAGATACGCAGTATTTT. Encoded protein: CASSWGRNTDTQYF.

The chain joins TRBV27 to TRBJ1-5; 11 nucleotides align to TRBD1. The CDR3 consists of 15 residues. The V and J ends lost 6 bases and 2 bases, in that order; junction bases with no gene match: 3. The V gene's germline CDR1 is MNHEY and CDR2 SMNVEV (reference sequence). This CDR3 reads CASRRTGGGNQPQHF. CDR3 in DNA: TGTGCCAGCAGACGGACAGGGGGCGGCAATCAGCCCCAGCATTTT.

The CDR3: CAIRGTSGSYEQYF. DNA for the CDR3: TGTGCCATCAGGGGGACTAGCGGGAGCTACGAGCAGTACTTC. The chain is built from TRBV10-3 and TRBJ2-7, with 14 bases fitting TRBD2. J gave up 3 bases and V 6 bases, and 1 base lay outside the gene matches. CDR1 is ENHRY, CDR2 SYGVKD, per germline. This CDR3 region has 14 residues.

The rearrangement links TRBV29-1 to TRBJ2-2; weak D call: TRBD1 (5 bases). Per germline, CDR1 SQVTM and CDR2 ANQGSEA. The CDR3 covers 14 residues. The V end was cut by 4 bases, the J end by 4 bases, with 13 bases between. The CDR3 coding sequence is TGCAGCGTTGTTGAAGCAAGGGGCACCGGGGAGCTGTTTTTT. Translated: CSVVEARGTGELFF.

The chain joins TRBV4-2 to TRBJ2-3, with 8 bases matching TRBD1. CDR1 and CDR2 from the germline V gene are LGHNA and YNFKEQ. CDR3 length: 17 residues. V lost 0 bases, J lost 5 bases, and 10 bases stayed unmatched. CDR3: CASSQDRGQGARDTQYF. CDR3 in DNA: TGTGCCAGCAGCCAAGATCGGGGGCAGGGGGCAAGAGATACGCAGTATTTT.

This chain joins TRBV5-1 and TRBJ2-2; perhaps TRBD2 as D (6 bases). There are 15 residues in the CDR3. The V end was cut by 2 bases, the J end by 2 bases, with 10 bases between. The V gene's germline CDR1 is SGHRS and CDR2 YFSETQ. The CDR3: CASSFSGPNTGELFF. In DNA, the CDR3 is TGCGCCAGCAGCTTTAGCGGCCCAAACACCGGGGAGCTGTTTTTT. Complete variable domain (other parts from reference TRBV5-1 and TRBJ2-2): KAGVTQTPRYLIKTRGQQVTLSCSPISGHRSVSWYQQTPGQGLQFLFEYFSETQRNKGNFPGRFSGRQFSNSRSEMNVSTLELGDSALYLCASSFSGPNTGELFFGEGSRLTVL.

J is TRBJ2-3 and V is TRBV6-6; no definite D call. The CDR3 covers 14 residues. The V end was cut by 4 bases, the J end by 1 base, with 9 bases between. Germline loops: CDR1 MNHNY, CDR2 SVGAGI (reference sequence). CDR3 sequence (DNA): TGTGCCAGCAGTTCCCCAGACGGCACAGATACGCAGTATTTT. Translation gives CASSSPDGTDTQYF.